This TCR beta chain was identified in a study of cytomegalovirus exposure and HLA in healthy donors. The CDR3 spans 17 residues. Germline CDR1 MGHRA, CDR2 YSYEKL. The J segment lost 2 bases and the V segment lost 1 base, leaving 10 bases of the junction unmatched. The PCR ran on 60 Vbeta and 13 Jbeta primers. This table comes from immunoSEQ multiplex PCR, and its TCRdb copy is limited to in-frame clones, with some not included. The data include more than 95,000 clones; the top ten clones carry around 3.2%. The rearrangement links TRBV4-1 to TRBJ2-7, with 8 bases aligning to TRBD1. This TCR derives from a man aged 35 to 55 in good health and CMV-seronegative. The sequenced material came from PBMCs. The CDR3 DNA reads as TGCGCCAGCAGCCAAGGGGGCCAGGGGGCGCAGACCTACGAGCAGTACTTC. As protein: CASSQGGQGAQTYEQYF.